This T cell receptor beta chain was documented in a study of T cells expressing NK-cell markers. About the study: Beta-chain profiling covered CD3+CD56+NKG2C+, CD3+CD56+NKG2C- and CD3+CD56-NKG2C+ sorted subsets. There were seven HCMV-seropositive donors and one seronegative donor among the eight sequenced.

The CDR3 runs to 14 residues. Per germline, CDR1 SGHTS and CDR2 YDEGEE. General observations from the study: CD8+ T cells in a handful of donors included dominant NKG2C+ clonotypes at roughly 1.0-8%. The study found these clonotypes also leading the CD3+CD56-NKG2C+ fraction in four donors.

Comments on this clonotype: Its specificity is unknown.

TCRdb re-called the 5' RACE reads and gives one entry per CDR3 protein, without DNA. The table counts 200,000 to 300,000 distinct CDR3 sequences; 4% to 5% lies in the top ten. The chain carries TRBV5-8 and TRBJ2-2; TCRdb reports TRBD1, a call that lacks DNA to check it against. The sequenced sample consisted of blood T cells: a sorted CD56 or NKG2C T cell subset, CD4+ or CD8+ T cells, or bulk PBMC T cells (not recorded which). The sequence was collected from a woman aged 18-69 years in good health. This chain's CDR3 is CAIGDSPYTGELFF.